Detailed here is one T cell receptor beta chain. Its antigen is unidentified. Sequencing used immunoSEQ multiplex PCR; TCRdb keeps in-frame clones, though not all of them. Of about 64,000 clones in the sample, about nine tenths were seen once. The CDR3 totals 14 residues. Per germline, CDR1 MRHNA and CDR2 SNTAGT. The V end was cut by 5 bases, the J end by 4 bases, with 12 bases between. This sample was taken from a study of OX40 agonist ivuxolimab in advanced cancers. Across the whole study: Patients were treated with ivuxolimab, an agonistic anti-OX40 (CD134) antibody.

General observations from the study: Nonresponders included some who also had low normalized T-cell clonal expansion.

The sample in question was CD4+ or CD8+ T cells sorted from blood, obtained in a trial of the OX40 agonist ivuxolimab. The chain is built from TRBV6-4 and TRBJ2-1; D may be TRBD2 (5 bases). This receptor was obtained from an adult with an advanced solid tumor such as melanoma, head and neck, liver or kidney cancer. The CDR3 sequence is CASSRGAEYNEQFF. The CDR3 region has the DNA TGTGCCAGCAGTCGGGGAGCGGAGTACAATGAGCAGTTCTTC.